This TCR beta chain was sequenced for a study of blood T cell repertoires in COVID-19. Study context: Sources were T cells, B-cell-depleted T cells, or PBMCs; the material itself was cDNA or gDNA.

In the study's own analysis: For nucleated cells, counts were estimated from reference gene primer amplification. The repertoire was sequenced with immunoSEQ multiplex PCR; TCRdb's copy has only in-frame clones and lacks some. V, J and clone size are those of that table, while D and trimming were read from the DNA. The sample has 150,000 to 200,000 clones, more than 85% seen once. CDR1 is SGHTA, CDR2 FQGTGA, per germline. The trim removed 8 bases at V and 7 bases at J, leaving 14 bases unmatched. The CDR3 loop spans 15 amino acids. This TCR derives from a man between 18 and 29 years old with acute or convalescent COVID-19. The sample comprised peripheral blood. The genes are TRBV7-3 and TRBJ2-1, with 7 bases that match TRBD1. The CDR3 spells CASSLTGTAENEQFF. Here the CDR3 DNA reads TGTGCCAGCTCCCTCACCGGGACAGCGGAAAATGAGCAGTTCTTC.